A single sample gave rise to the 22 T cell receptor beta chains below, sequenced in a study of OX40 agonist ivuxolimab in advanced cancers. The repertoire was sequenced with immunoSEQ multiplex PCR; TCRdb's copy has only in-frame clones and lacks some. The sample gives fewer than 90,000 clones, approximately 91% of which show up once; 0.25% to 0.3% is in the top ten. This material consisted of CD4+ or CD8+ T cells sorted from blood, taken in a trial of the OX40 agonist ivuxolimab. The receptors originated from an adult with an advanced solid tumor such as melanoma, head and neck, liver or kidney cancer.

This chain connects TRBV5-6 to TRBJ2-5, with TRBD2 identical over 10 bases. CDR1 SGHDT and CDR2 YYEEEE come from the germline V gene. V was pared by 4 bases and J by 3 bases, with 9 bases of the junction left unmatched. CDR3 length: 16 amino acids. For the CDR3, the DNA is TGTGCCAGCAGCAAAACCGGGACTAGCGTGAAAGAGACCCAGTACTTC. Protein sequence: CASSKTGTSVKETQYF.

The J gene is TRBJ2-7, the V gene TRBV6-5, with D possibly TRBD1 on 5 matching bases. V was cut by 6 bases and J by 0 bases, with 15 bases left in between. The CDR3 is 15 residues long. Germline V gene sequence: CDR1 MNHEY, CDR2 SVGAGI. The CDR3 DNA sequence: TGTGCCAGCAGGGGGCGGTCAGCAAACTCCTACGAGCAGTACTTC. As protein: CASRGRSANSYEQYF.

This clone has only a few counts. The CDR3 DNA reads as TGCGCCAGCAGCTTGGGTGGTGGATGGGATCAGTACTTC. This encodes CASSLGGGWDQYF. The chain is built from TRBV5-1 and TRBJ2-7; D is uncertain. Germline V gives CDR1 SGHRS, CDR2 YFSETQ. Trimming left V 0 bases short and J 10 bases short, with 14 bases between. This CDR3 spans 13 amino acids. Full variable domain (rest looked up from reference TRBV5-1 and TRBJ2-7): KAGVTQTPRYLIKTRGQQVTLSCSPISGHRSVSWYQQTPGQGLQFLFEYFSETQRNKGNFPGRFSGRQFSNSRSEMNVSTLELGDSALYLCASSLGGGWDQYFGPGTRLTVT.

V and J are TRBV30 and TRBJ2-7; D is undetermined. The CDR3 is made up of 11 amino acids. Germline values: CDR1 GTSNPN, CDR2 SVGIG (reference sequence). For the CDR3, the DNA is TGTGCTTCAAGAGGCGTCTACGAGCAGTACTTC. Translating gives CASRGVYEQYF.

This clone appeared once. The V and J genes are TRBV6-1 and TRBJ2-3; 8 bases are shared with TRBD1. CDR1 and CDR2 from the germline V gene are MNHNS and SASEGT. Losses at the gene ends were 3 bases for V and 2 bases for J; bases not matched to a gene: 1. The CDR3 sequence is 14 residues long. CDR3 nucleotide sequence: TGTGCCAGCAGTGAGACAGGGGACACAGATACGCAGTATTTT. It codes for CASSETGDTDTQYF.

The V and J genes are TRBV9 and TRBJ1-4; 9 bases match TRBD1. Germline V gene data show CDR1 as SGDLS and CDR2 as YYNGEE. V was pared by 3 bases and J by 6 bases, with 0 bases of the junction left unmatched. The CDR3 is 13 amino acids. CDR3 region: CASSGTGDEKLFF. The DNA of the CDR3 is TGTGCCAGCAGCGGGACAGGGGATGAAAAACTGTTTTTT.

V is TRBV6-5 and J is TRBJ1-5, with 7 bases lining up with TRBD1. CDR3 length: 13 amino acids. Germline CDR1 reads MNHEY; CDR2 reads SVGAGI. With V trimmed by 7 bases and J by 7 bases, 7 bases remained unmatched. The CDR3 loop reads CASTPTGQQPQHF. CDR3 bases: TGTGCCAGCACCCCGACAGGGCAACAGCCCCAGCATTTT.

This sequence joins TRBV6-5 and TRBJ2-3; 7 bases fit TRBD2. Trimming took 7 bases from V and 9 from J; bases not matched to a gene: 10. This CDR3 has 13 residues. Germline-derived CDR1 and CDR2 are MNHEY and SVGAGI. The CDR3 here is CASKGLVEGTQYF. In DNA, the CDR3 is TGTGCCAGCAAAGGACTAGTCGAGGGGACGCAGTATTTT.

The chain employs TRBV2 and TRBJ1-2; D remains ambiguous. The ends were cut back, 6 bases at V and 1 base at J, with 12 bases in the middle. Germline assignment: CDR1 SNHLY and CDR2 FYNNEI. This CDR3 contains 14 residues. In DNA, the CDR3 is TGTGCCAGCAGGCTTGGAGTATTTAACTATGGCTACACCTTC. Translation gives CASRLGVFNYGYTF.

This chain links TRBV9 with TRBJ2-1, with 10 positions matching TRBD2. This CDR3 has 16 residues. Germline CDR1 reads SGDLS; CDR2 reads YYNGEE. V was clipped by 3 bases and J by 1 base; unmatched bases: 4. The CDR3 sequence is CASSGIAGGSYNEQFF. The CDR3 nucleotides read TGTGCCAGCAGCGGAATAGCGGGGGGATCCTACAATGAGCAGTTCTTC. Combining the CDR3 with reference TRBV9 and TRBJ2-1 gives the whole variable domain DSGVTQTPKHLITATGQRVTLRCSPRSGDLSVYWYQQSLDQGLQFLIQYYNGEERAKGNILERFSAQQFPDLHSELNLSSLELGDSALYFCASSGIAGGSYNEQFFGPGTRLTVL.

This chain joins TRBV18 and TRBJ1-2, with unresolved D. V lost 3 bases and J 8 bases, leaving 7 bases between the germline ends. This CDR3 has 11 amino acids. CDR1 KGHSH and CDR2 LQKENI come from the germline V gene. CDR3 loop: CASSPLPGYTF. The CDR3 DNA sequence: TGTGCCAGCTCACCGCTTCCCGGCTACACCTTC.

J is TRBJ2-7 and V is TRBV10-1; perhaps D is TRBD1 or TRBD2 (5 bases each). V gave up 10 bases and J gave up 3 bases, with 16 bases separating them. The CDR3 length is 13 residues. Germline CDR1 is WNHNN and CDR2 is SYGVQD (reference sequence). The CDR3 sequence: CAKQTRGFYEQYF. CDR3 nucleotides: TGCGCCAAGCAGACTCGGGGCTTCTACGAGCAGTACTTC.

This chain connects TRBV28 to TRBJ2-7; the D gene could be TRBD1 or TRBD2 (6 bases each). Deletions cut 7 bases from V and 4 bases from J, with 11 bases between. Germline loops: CDR1 MDHEN, CDR2 SYDVKM. This CDR3 has 12 amino acids. The CDR3 protein is CASTGGRYEQYF. The DNA of the CDR3 is TGTGCCAGCACTGGGGGGCGATACGAGCAGTACTTC.

The V and J genes are TRBV30 and TRBJ1-5; 7 nucleotides agree with TRBD1. J was trimmed by 8 bases and V by 4 bases; bases with no gene match: 8. The CDR3 totals 13 residues. Germline V gene data show CDR1 as GTSNPN and CDR2 as SVGIG (reference sequence). This chain's CDR3 is CAWTRGGREPQHF. CDR3 bases: TGTGCCTGGACCAGGGGGGGGCGCGAGCCCCAGCATTTT.

This clone was counted once. The gene calls are TRBV11-2 and TRBJ1-1; 7 bases are a match to TRBD1. This CDR3 has 14 amino acids. V trimming: 5 bases; J trimming: 4 bases; junction bases outside the gene matches: 7. Germline V gene data show CDR1 as SGHAT and CDR2 as FQNNGV. The chain's CDR3 is CASSRRQGGTEAFF. DNA of the CDR3: TGTGCCAGCAGCCGGAGACAGGGCGGCACTGAAGCTTTCTTT.

In nucleotides, the CDR3 is TGTGCCAGCAGTGAATGGGGCAGGCTTTTAGTCAACACTGAAGCTTTCTTT. This sequence encodes CASSEWGRLLVNTEAFF. The J gene is TRBJ1-1, the V gene TRBV6-1, with a weak D call TRBD1 (5 bases). This CDR3 comprises 17 residues. Trimming took off 2 bases at V and 2 bases at J, with 18 bases between the two ends. CDR1 is MNHNS and CDR2 is SASEGT in the germline V gene.

This chain links TRBV5-1 with TRBJ2-7; 7 bases line up with TRBD1. Trimming at V came to 7 bases and at J to 2 bases, leaving 12 bases not matched to a gene. The CDR3 is 15 residues long. From germline, CDR1 is SGHRS and CDR2 YFSETQ. CDR3: CASGIGDRNTYEQYF. The CDR3 DNA sequence: TGCGCCAGCGGGATCGGGGACAGAAACACCTACGAGCAGTACTTC.

The V and J genes are TRBV5-1 and TRBJ2-7; 9 bases are a match to TRBD1. Germline CDR1 and CDR2: SGHRS and YFSETQ. The CDR3 runs 13 residues. V lost 6 bases to trimming and J lost 3 bases; unmatched junction nucleotides: 4. The DNA of the CDR3 is TGCGCCAGCACGACAGGGGGTAACTACGAGCAGTACTTC. The encoded protein is CASTTGGNYEQYF.

This clone has a single count. V gene TRBV6-6 combines with J gene TRBJ1-6; D is perhaps TRBD1 (5 bases). This CDR3 has 15 residues. V was cut by 0 bases and J by 8 bases, with 11 bases left in between. Germline V CDR1 and CDR2: MNHNY, SVGAGI (reference sequence). For the CDR3, the DNA is TGTGCCAGCAGTTACTCGATTCGGGGGGATTCACCCCTCCACTTT. Residues: CASSYSIRGDSPLHF.

This chain connects TRBV7-2 to TRBJ2-7; D remains ambiguous. This CDR3 region has 11 residues. Germline assignment: CDR1 SGHTA and CDR2 FQGNSA. The V and J ends lost 5 bases and 7 bases respectively, with 9 bases between them. The CDR3 spells CASSPMREQYF. CDR3 bases: TGTGCCAGCAGCCCGATGAGAGAGCAGTACTTC.

CDR3 in amino acids: CASSPMTGYAYEQYF. In DNA, the CDR3 is TGTGCCAGCAGCCCAATGACAGGGTATGCCTACGAGCAGTACTTC. This rearrangement joins TRBV14 to TRBJ2-7; 7 bases match TRBD1. This CDR3 contains 15 residues. Germline CDR1 and CDR2: SGHDN and FVKESK. The ends lost 4 bases at V and 2 bases at J; junction bases unmatched: 8. Looking up the rest from reference TRBV14 and TRBJ2-7 gives the full variable domain: EAGVTQFPSHSVIEKGQTVTLRCDPISGHDNLYWYRRVMGKEIKFLLHFVKESKQDESGMPNNRFLAERTGGTYSTLKVQPAELEDSGVYFCASSPMTGYAYEQYFGPGTRLTVT.

This clone was counted between two and nine times. This chain uses TRBV30 with TRBJ1-5; tentatively, D is TRBD1 (6 bases). The germline V gene has CDR1 GTSNPN and CDR2 SVGIG (reference sequence). The CDR3 extends over 13 amino acids. The germline V and J ends were trimmed by 5 bases and 3 bases, with 11 bases remaining between them. CDR3: CAWADRLNQPQHF. As DNA, the CDR3 is TGTGCCTGGGCCGACAGGCTCAATCAGCCCCAGCATTTT.